A selection of T cell receptor beta chains follows, all from one sample in a study of beta chain features in type 1 diabetes. Assay: immunoSEQ multiplex PCR; the TCRdb copy retains only in-frame clones and omits some. The sample lists over 700,000 clones; roughly 16% were seen once. Source material: naive CD4+ T cells from blood. Source of these receptors: a woman between 18 and 30 years old in good health. Each CDR3 is given with its conserved first and last residue. A row's size may be missing; if present it is once, few, many or a size class.

CDR3 length	clone size	V gene	CDR3 protein
15	NA	TRBV6-5	CASSYTTGGGNTIYF
14	few	TRBV7-9	CAISRLEGADTQYF
14	NA	TRBV18	CASSQNRDSYEQYF
15	few	TRBV19	CASSAPGTGFNEQFF
16	NA	TRBV25-1	CASSGLAGAGANVLTF
17	NA	TRBV28	CASSFRTSGISSYEQYF
15	NA	TRBV11-2	CASSLIQGRTNIQYF
14	few	TRBV28	CASKGQVVGTEAFF
16	few	TRBV4-3	CASSQEDYRGWTEAFF
15	NA	TRBV5-1	CASSSSTGEGTEAFF
16	NA	TRBV11-2	CASSSGLASAADTQYF
17	NA	TRBV9	CASSVGPYRARYNEQFF
16	few	TRBV7-8	CASSFGGRAGANVLTF
16	NA	TRBV10-3	CAISESRRDTSYEQYF
15	few	TRBV7-9	CASSFGTDSNQPQHF
13	NA	TRBV18	CASSPSYYNEQFF
16	NA	TRBV4-1	CASSEGPQVSSYEQYF
18	NA	TRBV27	CASSFRPGLQYSYNEQFF
16	few	TRBV28	CASSDPGRASKETQYF
13	few	TRBV7-9	CASSRNLGETQYF
16	NA	TRBV18	CASSPMTSGYTGELFF
11	NA	TRBV10-3	CATAGSYEQYF
16	few	TRBV9	CASSSEAGYGNTEAFF